The 29 T cell receptor beta chains in this list originate from one sample, sequenced in a study of T cells after posttransplantation cyclophosphamide. Generated by immunoSEQ multiplex PCR, the TCRdb table keeps only in-frame clones and is missing some. The table includes some 53,000 clones, about 86% detected once. The sequenced material came from PBMCs. These receptors all come from a man aged 30 to 45 with a blood cancer, CMV-positive, and with a related stem cell donor.

V is TRBV7-3 and J is TRBJ2-1; TRBD2 aligns across 11 bases. Germline lookup yields CDR1 SGHTA and CDR2 FQGTGA. The V and J ends lost 0 bases and 10 bases, in that order; junction bases with no gene match: 5. This CDR3 contains 15 residues. The CDR3 here is CASSLTVLAGVEQFF. The CDR3 DNA reads TGTGCCAGCAGCTTAACCGTACTAGCGGGAGTCGAGCAGTTCTTC.

This rearrangement joins TRBV27 to TRBJ2-1; 11 bases align to TRBD2. V gave up 6 bases and J gave up 4 bases; unmatched junction bases: 8. The CDR3 is made up of 16 amino acids. CDR1 and CDR2 (germline): MNHEY, SMNVEV (reference sequence). In DNA form, the CDR3 reads TGTGCCAGCAGCAAGTGGACTAGCGGGCTATACAATGAGCAGTTCTTC. Protein product: CASSKWTSGLYNEQFF.

The chain joins TRBV9 to TRBJ2-7; D is possibly TRBD2 (6 bases). Germline V CDR1 and CDR2: SGDLS, YYNGEE. Trimming left V 4 bases short and J 0 bases short, with 20 bases between. CDR3 length: 17 residues. The CDR3 nucleotides read TGTGCCAGCAGCCCACGGGGAGGAGGGAGGCCCTCCTACGAGCAGTACTTC. Translated: CASSPRGGGRPSYEQYF.

V and J are TRBV18 and TRBJ1-2; the match to TRBD1 covers 8 bases. J gave up 4 bases and V 5 bases, and 6 bases lay outside the gene matches. The CDR3 is 14 amino acids. Germline loops: CDR1 KGHSH, CDR2 LQKENI. The CDR3 coding sequence is TGTGCCAGCTCAGGACAGGGTGCCCGCTATGGCTACACCTTC. This translates into CASSGQGARYGYTF.

The chain carries TRBV19 and TRBJ1-5; 10 nucleotides line up with TRBD1. The germline V gene has CDR1 LNHDA and CDR2 SQIVND (reference sequence). The CDR3 loop spans 15 amino acids. V was pared by 6 bases and J by 4 bases, with 6 bases of the junction left unmatched. The CDR3 coding sequence is TGTGCCAGTAGCCCCGACAGGGGGCGTAATCAGCCCCAGCATTTT. This translates into CASSPDRGRNQPQHF.

This sequence joins TRBV9 and TRBJ2-2, with 8 bases fitting TRBD2. Germline V gene sequence: CDR1 SGDLS, CDR2 YYNGEE. J gave up 1 base and V 4 bases, and 12 bases lay outside the gene matches. The CDR3 consists of 18 residues. This chain's CDR3 is CASSPVGSGTLNTGELFF. In nucleotides, the CDR3 is TGTGCCAGCAGCCCCGTCGGTAGCGGGACATTGAACACCGGGGAGCTGTTTTTT.

The V gene is TRBV2, the J gene TRBJ2-7; tentatively, D is TRBD2 (6 bases). V gave up 10 bases and J gave up 6 bases, with 22 bases separating them. CDR3 length: 14 residues. CDR1 is SNHLY, CDR2 FYNNEI, per germline. The DNA for the CDR3 is TGTGCCACCCTAGAAGGGCCGGGAGACGGCGAGCAGTACTTC. This encodes CATLEGPGDGEQYF.

The J gene is TRBJ2-7, the V gene TRBV7-2, with D unclear. The CDR3 totals 12 residues. V was cut by 4 bases and J by 1 base, with 5 bases left in between. CDR1 and CDR2 from the germline V gene are SGHTA and FQGNSA. The CDR3 DNA reads as TGTGCCAGCAGCTATCCTTCCTACGAGCAGTACTTC. This codes for CASSYPSYEQYF.

The CDR3 is CASSFFTGGGYTF. CDR3 bases: TGTGCCAGCAGCTTTTTCACAGGGGGTGGCTACACCTTC. The chain links TRBV7-9 to TRBJ1-2; 8 positions match TRBD1. J was trimmed by 7 bases and V by 3 bases; bases with no gene match: 4. The germline V gene has CDR1 SEHNR and CDR2 FQNEAQ (reference sequence). This CDR3 comprises 13 residues.

The rearrangement links TRBV28 to TRBJ1-5; D possibly corresponds to TRBD1 (6 bases). The germline CDR1 and CDR2 sequences are MDHEN and SYDVKM. V was clipped by 6 bases and J by 9 bases, with 18 bases between them. This CDR3 is 14 amino acids long. The CDR3 DNA follows: TGTGCCAGCAGCCCACAGGGTAGGAACGGGCCCCAGCATTTT. Residues: CASSPQGRNGPQHF.

Of note for this clone: The junction and the germline gene differ at one end; a read error may be behind it. V gene TRBV7-7 combines with J gene TRBJ2-5; 9 nucleotides agree with TRBD2. Looked up from germline, CDR1 is SSHAT and CDR2 is FNYEAQ (reference sequence). The CDR3 is made up of 18 amino acids. CDR3 in amino acids: CASSHSEKSGRFQETQYF. In nucleotides, the CDR3 is TGTGCTAGCAGCCACTCGGAGAAAAGCGGGAGGTTCCAAGAGACCCAGTACTTC.

This chain joins TRBV7-3 and TRBJ2-5, with 8 bases matching TRBD2. The CDR3 runs 16 residues. From germline, CDR1 is SGHTA and CDR2 FQGTGA. V was clipped by 5 bases and J by 5 bases; unmatched bases: 13. This chain's CDR3 is CASSVYPAGVGETQYF. For the CDR3, the DNA is TGTGCCAGCAGCGTTTATCCAGCGGGAGTTGGGGAGACCCAGTACTTC.

The chain is built from TRBV4-1 and TRBJ2-3; D call uncertain. Trimming pared 8 bases from V and 1 base from J, leaving 16 bases between. Germline V gene lookup returns CDR1 MGHRA and CDR2 YSYEKL. The CDR3 runs to 15 residues. CDR3 nucleotides: TGCGCCAGCTGCCCTACGGGTCGTTGCACAGATACGCAGTATTTT. Translating gives CASCPTGRCTDTQYF.

J is TRBJ1-5 and V is TRBV30; D may be TRBD1 (5 bases). Germline V lookup: CDR1 GTSNPN, CDR2 SVGIG (reference sequence). The CDR3 covers 15 residues. V was cut by 1 base and J by 4 bases, with 14 bases left in between. This CDR3 reads CAWSGQINLNQPQHF. The DNA for the CDR3 is TGTGCCTGGAGTGGACAGATCAACTTGAATCAGCCCCAGCATTTT.

The chain uses TRBV11-3 and TRBJ1-3; unclear D gene. Germline CDR1 is SGHNT and CDR2 is YENEEA. V lost 5 bases and J 0 bases, leaving 8 bases between the germline ends. This CDR3 is built from 14 residues. CDR3 residues: CASSQRYSGNTIYF. Written as DNA, the CDR3 is TGTGCCAGCAGCCAACGCTACTCTGGAAACACCATATATTTT.

V is TRBV5-1 and J is TRBJ1-1, with D perhaps TRBD1 (6 bases). This CDR3 has 14 residues. Deletions cut 0 bases from V and 6 bases from J, with 12 bases between. Germline CDR1 is SGHRS and CDR2 is YFSETQ. The CDR3 DNA reads as TGCGCCAGCAGCTTGGCAGGGGAGCCGGCTGAAGCTTTCTTT. Its translation is CASSLAGEPAEAFF.

The rearrangement uses TRBV7-8 and TRBJ2-2; 8 bases match TRBD2. The CDR3 extends over 17 amino acids. With V trimmed by 2 bases and J by 5 bases, 10 bases remained unmatched. From germline, CDR1 is SGHVS and CDR2 FQNEAQ. The DNA for the CDR3 is TGTGCCAGCAGCTTACGTGTATCGGGAGGGCCGACCGGGGAGCTGTTTTTT. Translating gives CASSLRVSGGPTGELFF.

The J gene is TRBJ2-7, the V gene TRBV7-9, with D maybe TRBD1 (5 bases). The germline gives CDR1 SEHNR, CDR2 FQNEAQ (reference sequence). Trimming removed 2 bases at V and 1 base at J, with 12 bases between. The CDR3 length is 15 residues. This CDR3 reads CASSLSGSSSYEQYF. For the CDR3, the DNA is TGTGCCAGCAGCTTATCAGGGTCCTCTTCCTACGAGCAGTACTTC. Looking up the rest from reference TRBV7-9 and TRBJ2-7 gives the full variable domain: DTGVSQNPRHKITKRGQNVTFRCDPISEHNRLYWYRQTLGQGPEFLTYFQNEAQLEKSRLLSDRFSAERPKGSFSTLEIQRTEQGDSAMYLCASSLSGSSSYEQYFGPGTRLTVT.

In nucleotides, the CDR3 is TGTGCCGCCAAAAGCAGGGGGCTGGGTAACGAGCAGTACTTC. Its translation: CAAKSRGLGNEQYF. The J gene is TRBJ2-7, the V gene TRBV2; 8 bases line up with TRBD1. Looked up from germline, CDR1 is SNHLY and CDR2 is FYNNEI. V trimming: 11 bases; J trimming: 5 bases; junction bases outside the gene matches: 14. The CDR3 length is 14 residues.

V usage is TRBV19 and J usage is TRBJ2-7; 7 bases align to TRBD1. Germline CDR1 LNHDA, CDR2 SQIVND (reference sequence). The CDR3 totals 16 residues. V was pared by 3 bases and J by 2 bases, with 10 bases of the junction left unmatched. Here the CDR3 DNA reads TGTGCCAGTAGTATCAAGGAGACAGGGACCACCTACGAGCAGTACTTC. Protein sequence: CASSIKETGTTYEQYF.

The chain recombines TRBV6-1 with TRBJ2-7; the D is unclear. This CDR3 spans 11 amino acids. The ends were cut back, 5 bases at V and 2 bases at J, with 4 bases in the middle. Germline V CDR1 and CDR2: MNHNS, SASEGT. The CDR3 reads CASSSPYEQYF. The CDR3 nucleotides read TGTGCCAGCAGTAGCCCCTACGAGCAGTACTTC.

The chain has TRBV5-1 and TRBJ2-2, with D unresolved. The CDR3 has 16 residues. CDR1 SGHRS and CDR2 YFSETQ come from the germline V gene. The germline V and J ends were trimmed by 4 bases and 3 bases, with 16 bases remaining between them. The CDR3, as DNA: TGCGCCAGCAGCCAGAGACTCTACCCCTACACCGGGGAGCTGTTTTTT. Translating it yields CASSQRLYPYTGELFF.

The chain employs TRBV11-1 and TRBJ2-1, with D perhaps matching TRBD2 (6 bases). The V end lost 7 bases, the J end lost 8 bases, and 18 bases lay between the germline ends. The CDR3 has 14 amino acids. Germline CDR1 reads SGHAT; CDR2 reads FQDESV (reference sequence). The CDR3 sequence is CASMIGSWVDEQFF. CDR3 coding DNA: TGTGCCAGCATGATCGGGAGCTGGGTTGATGAGCAGTTCTTC.

The V call is TRBV6-1, the J call TRBJ2-3, with no clear D. V was trimmed by 6 bases and J by 2 bases, leaving 15 bases between them. The length of the CDR3 is 15 residues. The germline CDR1 and CDR2 sequences are MNHNS and SASEGT. CDR3 coding DNA: TGTGCCAGCAGCGGCCCCCGGCGGAACACAGATACGCAGTATTTT. As protein: CASSGPRRNTDTQYF.

V gene TRBV7-2 combines with J gene TRBJ1-1; unclear D gene. This CDR3 has 15 residues. Germline values: CDR1 SGHTA, CDR2 FQGNSA. The V gene lost 7 bases and the J gene lost 4 bases, with 19 bases spanning the gap. CDR3 bases: TGTGCCAGCACCCGAGGTCGGCAAGAGGGCACTGAAGCTTTCTTT. This sequence encodes CASTRGRQEGTEAFF.

In its sample, this clone was seen a few times. The chain combines TRBV5-4 with TRBJ1-5, with D possibly matching TRBD1 (6 bases). Germline V gives CDR1 SGHNT, CDR2 YYREEE (reference sequence). The V and J ends lost 3 bases and 4 bases respectively, with 11 bases between them. The CDR3 spans 14 residues. CDR3 protein: CASSSRDINQPQHF. The CDR3 DNA reads TGTGCCAGCAGCTCACGGGACATTAATCAGCCCCAGCATTTT.

The J gene is TRBJ1-2, the V gene TRBV11-3; 7 bases fit TRBD1. The CDR3 extends over 14 amino acids. Germline V gene lookup returns CDR1 SGHNT and CDR2 YENEEA. V shed 7 bases and J 2 bases; nucleotides not matched to a gene: 7. This CDR3 reads CASTLGGTNYGYTF. The CDR3 DNA is TGTGCCAGCACCCTAGGGGGCACCAACTATGGCTACACCTTC.

The J gene is TRBJ2-7, the V gene TRBV7-2; 7 bases agree with TRBD1. The V and J ends lost 8 bases and 7 bases, in that order; junction bases with no gene match: 11. The CDR3 length is 13 residues. Germline values: CDR1 SGHTA, CDR2 FQGNSA. Here the CDR3 reads CASLPGQTGEQYF. The CDR3 DNA reads TGTGCCAGCCTTCCGGGACAGACCGGTGAGCAGTACTTC.

The rearrangement uses TRBV4-3 and TRBJ2-2; possibly TRBD2 for D (8 bases). The CDR3 consists of 17 residues. V was shortened by 4 bases and J by 6 bases, with 21 bases between the two germline ends. Germline-derived CDR1 and CDR2 are LGHNA and YSLEER. Here the CDR3 DNA reads TGCGCCAGCAGCCCTCGGACAGGACTAGCCTATGCCGGGGAGCTGTTTTTT. Translated: CASSPRTGLAYAGELFF.